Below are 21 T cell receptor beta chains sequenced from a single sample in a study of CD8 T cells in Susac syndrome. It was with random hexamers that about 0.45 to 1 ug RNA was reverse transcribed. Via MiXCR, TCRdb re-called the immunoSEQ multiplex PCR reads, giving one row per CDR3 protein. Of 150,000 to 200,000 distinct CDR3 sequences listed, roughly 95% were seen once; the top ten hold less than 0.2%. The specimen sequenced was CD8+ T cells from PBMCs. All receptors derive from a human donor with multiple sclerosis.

The CDR3 nucleotides are TGCAGTGCTAGAGATCCGACTAGCGGCACAGATACGCAGTATTTT. Protein sequence: CSARDPTSGTDTQYF. The V and J genes are TRBV20-1 and TRBJ2-3, with 8 bases aligning to TRBD2. The CDR3 covers 15 residues. From germline, CDR1 is DFQATT and CDR2 SNEGSKA (reference sequence). V lost 0 bases, J lost 1 base, and 3 bases stayed unmatched.

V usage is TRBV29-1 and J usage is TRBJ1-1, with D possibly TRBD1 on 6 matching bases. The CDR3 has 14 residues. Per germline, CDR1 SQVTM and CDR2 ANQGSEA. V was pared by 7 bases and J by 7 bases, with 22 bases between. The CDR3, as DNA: TGCAGCGCCCTTGGGGGGCAGGGGCCCAGTGAAGCTTTCTTT. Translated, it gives CSALGGQGPSEAFF.

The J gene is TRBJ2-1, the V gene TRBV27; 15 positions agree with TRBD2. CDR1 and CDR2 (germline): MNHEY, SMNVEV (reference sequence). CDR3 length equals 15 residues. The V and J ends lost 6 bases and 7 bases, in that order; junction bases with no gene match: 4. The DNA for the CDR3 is TGTGCCAGCAGCTCCGGGACTAGCGGGAGGAATGAGCAGTTCTTC. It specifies CASSSGTSGRNEQFF.

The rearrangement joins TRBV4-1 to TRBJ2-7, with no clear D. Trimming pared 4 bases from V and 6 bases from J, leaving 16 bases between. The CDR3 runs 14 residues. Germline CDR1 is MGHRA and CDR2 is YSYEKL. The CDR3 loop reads CASSRYGVGSEQYF. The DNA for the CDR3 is TGCGCCAGCAGCCGGTATGGGGTCGGTTCCGAGCAGTACTTC.

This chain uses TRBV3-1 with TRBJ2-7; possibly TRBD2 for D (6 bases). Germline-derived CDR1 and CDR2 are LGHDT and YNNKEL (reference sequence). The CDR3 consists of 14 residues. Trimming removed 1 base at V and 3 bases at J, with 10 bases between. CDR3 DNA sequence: TGTGCCAGCAGCCAAGGAGCGGGTTTCTACGAGCAGTACTTC. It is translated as CASSQGAGFYEQYF.

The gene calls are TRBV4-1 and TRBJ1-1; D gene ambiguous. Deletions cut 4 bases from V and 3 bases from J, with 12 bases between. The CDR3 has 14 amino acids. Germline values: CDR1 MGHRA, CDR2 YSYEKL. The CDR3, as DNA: TGCGCCAGCAGCCTCGGACCTTTGGACACTGAAGCTTTCTTT. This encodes CASSLGPLDTEAFF.

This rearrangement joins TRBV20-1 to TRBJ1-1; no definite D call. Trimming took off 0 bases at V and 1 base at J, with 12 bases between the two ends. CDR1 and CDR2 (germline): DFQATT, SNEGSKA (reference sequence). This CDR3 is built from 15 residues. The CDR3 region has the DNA TGCAGTGCTAGAGATCCCCCTGACAAGAACACTGAAGCTTTCTTT. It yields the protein CSARDPPDKNTEAFF.

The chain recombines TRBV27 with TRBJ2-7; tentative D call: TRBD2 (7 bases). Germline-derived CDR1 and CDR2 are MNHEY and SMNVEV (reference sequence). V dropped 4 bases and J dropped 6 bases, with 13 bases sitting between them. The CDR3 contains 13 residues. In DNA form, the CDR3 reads TGTGCCAGCAGTTGGGGGGGCGATCGCGAGCAGTACTTC. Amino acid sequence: CASSWGGDREQYF.

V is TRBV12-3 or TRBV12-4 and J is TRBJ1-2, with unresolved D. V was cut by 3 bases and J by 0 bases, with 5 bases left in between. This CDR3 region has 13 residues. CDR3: CASSFGPNYGYTF. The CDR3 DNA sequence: TGTGCCAGCAGTTTTGGTCCTAACTATGGCTACACCTTC.

CDR3 sequence reads: CSARDTASVNPYEQYF. The CDR3 DNA reads TGCAGTGCTAGAGATACGGCCTCCGTCAATCCCTACGAGCAGTACTTC. J is TRBJ2-7 and V is TRBV20-1; D not certain. CDR3 size: 16 residues. The germline V and J ends were trimmed by 0 bases and 2 bases, with 17 bases remaining between them. CDR1 and CDR2 (germline): DFQATT, SNEGSKA (reference sequence).

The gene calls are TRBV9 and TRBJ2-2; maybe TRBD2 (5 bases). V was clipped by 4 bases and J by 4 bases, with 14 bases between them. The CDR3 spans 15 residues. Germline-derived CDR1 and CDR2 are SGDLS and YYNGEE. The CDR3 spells CASSPEVLGTGELFF. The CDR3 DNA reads TGTGCCAGCAGCCCGGAGGTACTGGGCACCGGGGAGCTGTTTTTT.

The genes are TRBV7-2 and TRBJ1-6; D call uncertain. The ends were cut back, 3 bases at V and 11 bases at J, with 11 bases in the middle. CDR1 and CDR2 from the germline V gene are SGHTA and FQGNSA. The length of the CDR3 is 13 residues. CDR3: CASSLERVTPLHF. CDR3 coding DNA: TGTGCCAGCAGCTTGGAACGGGTAACACCCCTCCACTTT.

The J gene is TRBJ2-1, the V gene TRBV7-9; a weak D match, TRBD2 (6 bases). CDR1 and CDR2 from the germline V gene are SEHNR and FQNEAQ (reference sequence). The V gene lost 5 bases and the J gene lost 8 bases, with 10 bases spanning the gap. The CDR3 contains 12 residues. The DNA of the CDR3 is TGTGCCAGCAGCCAGGGACTGTATGAGCAGTTCTTC. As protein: CASSQGLYEQFF.

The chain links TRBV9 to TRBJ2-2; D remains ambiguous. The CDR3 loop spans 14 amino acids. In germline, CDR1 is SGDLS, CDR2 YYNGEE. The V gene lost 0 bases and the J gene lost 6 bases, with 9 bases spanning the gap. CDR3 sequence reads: CASSVGFGPGELFF. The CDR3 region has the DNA TGTGCCAGCAGCGTAGGTTTCGGACCCGGGGAGCTGTTTTTT.

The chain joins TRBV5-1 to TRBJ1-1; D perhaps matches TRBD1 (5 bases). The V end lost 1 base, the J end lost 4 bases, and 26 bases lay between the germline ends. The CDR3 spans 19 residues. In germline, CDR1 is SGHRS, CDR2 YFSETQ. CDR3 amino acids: CASSLIDPPEGGGRTEAFF. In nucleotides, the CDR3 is TGCGCCAGCAGCTTGATTGACCCCCCCGAAGGTGGGGGACGCACTGAAGCTTTCTTT.

CDR3 sequence: CASSSSDHGYTF. The CDR3, as DNA: TGTGCCAGCAGCTCTTCTGATCATGGCTACACCTTC. V usage is TRBV5-6 and J usage is TRBJ1-2; unclear D gene. CDR1 is SGHDT and CDR2 is YYEEEE in the germline V gene. This CDR3 spans 12 amino acids. The V gene lost 3 bases and the J gene lost 6 bases, with 9 bases spanning the gap.

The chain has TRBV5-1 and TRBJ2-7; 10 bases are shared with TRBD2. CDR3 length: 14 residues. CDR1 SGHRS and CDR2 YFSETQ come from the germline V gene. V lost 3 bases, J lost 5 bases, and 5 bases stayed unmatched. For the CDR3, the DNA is TGCGCCAGCAGCTATGGCCTAGCGGGAGACGAGCAGTACTTC. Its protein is CASSYGLAGDEQYF.

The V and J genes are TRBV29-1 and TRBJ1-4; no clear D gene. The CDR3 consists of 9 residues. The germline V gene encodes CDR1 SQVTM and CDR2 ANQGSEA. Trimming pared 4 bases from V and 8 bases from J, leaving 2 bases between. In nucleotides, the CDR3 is TGCAGCGTTGGGGAAAAACTGTTTTTT. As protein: CSVGEKLFF.

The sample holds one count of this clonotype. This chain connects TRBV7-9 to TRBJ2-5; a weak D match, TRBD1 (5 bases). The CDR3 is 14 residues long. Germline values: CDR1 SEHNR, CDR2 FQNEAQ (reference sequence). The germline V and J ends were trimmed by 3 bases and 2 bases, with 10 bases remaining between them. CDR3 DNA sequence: TGTGCCAGCAGCTTTCATGACAGACAAGAGACCCAGTACTTC. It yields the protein CASSFHDRQETQYF. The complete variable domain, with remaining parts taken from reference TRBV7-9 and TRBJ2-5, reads DTGVSQNPRHKITKRGQNVTFRCDPISEHNRLYWYRQTLGQGPEFLTYFQNEAQLEKSRLLSDRFSAERPKGSFSTLEIQRTEQGDSAMYLCASSFHDRQETQYFGPGTRLLVL.

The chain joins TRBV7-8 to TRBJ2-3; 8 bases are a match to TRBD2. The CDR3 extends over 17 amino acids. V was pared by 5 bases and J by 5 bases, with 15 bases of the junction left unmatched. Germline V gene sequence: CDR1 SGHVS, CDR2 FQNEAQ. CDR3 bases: TGTGCCAGCAGCCGAGCAGATCAGCGGGAGTATCAAGATACGCAGTATTTT. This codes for CASSRADQREYQDTQYF.

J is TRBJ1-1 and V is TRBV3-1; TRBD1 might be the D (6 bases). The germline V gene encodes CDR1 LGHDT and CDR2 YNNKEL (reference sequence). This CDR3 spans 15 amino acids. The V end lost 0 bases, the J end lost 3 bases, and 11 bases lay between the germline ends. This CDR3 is CASSQESRGYTEAFF. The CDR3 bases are TGTGCCAGCAGCCAAGAGAGCAGGGGATACACTGAAGCTTTCTTT.